The subject of this entry is one T cell receptor beta chain. Authors' methods: Estimation of nucleated cell counts was performed using reference gene primer amplification. The repertoire was sequenced with immunoSEQ multiplex PCR; TCRdb's copy has only in-frame clones and lacks some. The V and J calls and the clone size are those of that table, but D and trimming were determined from the DNA. The sample has 20,000 to 30,000 clones; roughly four fifths are singletons. This entry belongs to a study of blood T cell repertoires in COVID-19. This clonotype was obtained from a human donor in a cohort sampled during active COVID-19. The specimen was peripheral blood.

The CDR3, as DNA: TGTGCCAGCAGCTGGATATCCGAGACAGGGCTAGGCTACACCTTC. This codes for CASSWISETGLGYTF. The chain joins TRBV5-6 to TRBJ1-2; 7 bases map to TRBD1. Unmatched junction bases numbered 13, after V lost 3 bases and J lost 8 bases. Germline-derived CDR1 and CDR2 are SGHDT and YYEEEE. The CDR3 totals 15 residues.